This T cell receptor (beta chain) is drawn from a study of shared clonotypes between healthy human individuals (dated by TCRdb to 2018 to 2020). About the investigation overall: A few men and a couple of women, aged 18 to 49 years, made up the cohort. For each donor, CD4 naive and CD4 memory were each given three plates, CD8 naive was given two plates, and CD8 memory was given one plate. Blood TCR repertoires of 5 or 6 healthy adults were deeply sequenced to estimate repertoire size and the extent of clonotype sharing between individuals. Libraries were prepared and TCR repertoires were sequenced by different laboratories using diverse techniques, in order to increase sequencing depth and limit assay-specific biases. Between about 0.9 and 10 billion PBMCs per donor were obtained by leukapheresis.

A word on this clone: No cognate antigen has been identified for it. There are no base qualities to consult, and no much larger clone falls within one base.

What the work shows at the level of the full study, not this receptor alone: Even with the large sequencing depth, rarefaction of the sorted-subset datasets indicated that sequencing was incomplete. Pairwise subsampling led to the expectation that sequencing depth would affect the degree of clonotype sharing among donors. The genetic and exposure-history diversity represented was limited by the small number of donors. Across a handful of donors, roughly 5% of naive CD4, roughly 3.3% of naive CD8, approximately 2.5% of memory CD4, and under 0.45% of memory CD8 clonotypes were shared. Naive subsets generally had larger estimated clonotype richness than memory subsets did. Compared with non-shared clonotypes, clonotypes shared by all four sorted-subset donors had higher generation probabilities. Only blood was sampled, and tissue TCR repertoires likely differ from those in blood.

Healthy HIV-negative adults with no recently reported acute infections or vaccinations were included as donors. Every donor was a Caucasian adult living in Nashville, Tennessee, USA. CD4+ T cells were enriched through magnetic negative selection, after which naive cells were positively selected on CD45RA and the remaining negative fraction served as the memory subset. Blood was collected by leukapheresis, and PBMCs were isolated by Ficoll-Histopaque density gradient centrifugation and then cryopreserved in liquid nitrogen vapor phase. Purity and quantity of every magnetically sorted T cell population were checked by analytical flow cytometry. Each sorted fraction had its genomic DNA isolated and then quantified by UV absorbance on a Nanodrop 2000c. V and J are trimmed by 4 bases and 4 bases, and the gene matches miss 8 bases of the junction. From the cysteine up to the phenylalanine, the CDR3 has a length of 16 residues. This entry keeps only the CDR3 DNA: 48 bases, framed from base 1. Via the germline V gene (reference sequence), CDR1 is SEHNR and CDR2 FQNEAQ.

TCR CDR3 regions were amplified from genomic DNA by multiplex PCR using the deep immunoSEQ assay. Extracted genomic DNA from each cell subset was spread evenly across all wells of several immunoSEQ 96-well plates, with each plate serving as a replicate. For sorted subsets, 200 to 250 ng genomic DNA, equal to 30,000 or so T cell genomes, was loaded into each replicate PCR. Purified libraries were quantified with a Qubit 3.0 fluorometer, sized on a Bioanalyzer 2100, and re-quantified with the KAPA Library Quantification kit. Every immunoSEQ 96-well plate was sequenced on a separate single-read 150-cycle Illumina NextSeq 550 flow cell. The paper's processing steps were these. Because the immunoSEQ output held only junctional sequences and lacked quality scores, the filtering could not match the filtering applied to full-length reads. To assign V/J genes and CDR3, sequences were annotated using PyIR, a Python wrapper for IgBLAST v1.9, with IMGT germline references. Any read was removed if the V/J assignment was weak (E-value above 1e-6), the CDR3 was missing, or the read contained stop codons, out-of-frame junctions, or ambiguous translated residues. V3J clonotypes were defined by identical inferred V gene, J gene, and CDR3 amino acid sequence. Percentage overlap between repertoires was calculated by dividing the number of shared unique clonotypes by the size of the smaller repertoire. Richness of each repertoire was evaluated using RTK rarefaction, the Chao1 estimator, and Recon v2.1 estimates of unobserved clonotypes. Generation probabilities for all TCRbeta clonotypes obtained by the gDNA method from a few donors were computed using OLGA. TCRdb obtained this table from immuneACCESS and retained in-frame rearrangements with V and J assigned. These tables miss some clones; where compared with another copy, unresolved V genes account for less than half of the shortfall, and the remainder is unexplained. That table is the source of V, J and clone size, and D and trimming were worked out from the DNA. The sample table lists 2 million to 2.5 million clones, almost 96% of them with a count of one. The ten largest account for around 0.13% of the sample.

The chain is made from TRBV7-9 and TRBJ2-5; 11 junctional bases match TRBD1. This receptor was identified in a man aged 18 to 29 in good health. Sequenced material: naive CD4+ T cells sorted from blood. The cell subset or site label, read with the paper, signifies: CD45RA+ positively selected. The CDR3: CASSSVGTGGSETQYF. The sequence in DNA is TGTGCCAGCAGCTCCGTGGGGACAGGGGGATCAGAGACCCAGTACTTC. With the rest looked up from the reference TRBV7-9 and TRBJ2-5 genes rather than sequenced, the full variable domain is DTGVSQNPRHKITKRGQNVTFRCDPISEHNRLYWYRQTLGQGPEFLTYFQNEAQLEKSRLLSDRFSAERPKGSFSTLEIQRTEQGDSAMYLCASSSVGTGGSETQYFGPGTRLLVL.